The clone carrying this T cell receptor beta chain was seen ten or more times. What it recognizes is unknown. The unsorted libraries were produced from 2 million PBMCs held at -80 C. This entry is derived from a study of neurological immune-mediated disorders. Findings and limits, study-wide: There were no CDR3 amino acid sequences shared by expanded clones across subjects, a result suggesting private repertoires in all groups.

Looked up from germline, CDR1 is WSHSY and CDR2 is SAAADI. The ends were cut back, 6 bases at V and 6 bases at J, with 8 bases in the middle. The CDR3 contains 11 residues. TCRdb itself ran the 5' RACE reads through MiXCR, one entry per CDR3 protein. Found here are approximately 60,000 distinct CDR3 sequences, under 5% of them singletons; the top ten hold just over 2.5%. Sequenced: PBMCs. This rearrangement joins TRBV10-2 to TRBJ1-1, with D hard to call. The TCR was taken from a middle-aged man with multiple sclerosis. The CDR3 DNA reads as TGCGCCAGCAGAAATCTCGCTGAAGCTTTCTTT. Amino acid sequence: CASRNLAEAFF.